This T cell receptor beta chain comes out of a study of blood T cells in healthy people across ages. Study-level findings and limits: Because donor CMV status was unknown, expanded clonotype changes were possibly confounded.

A second PCR, run for about 6 to 12 cycles, used a sample-barcoded 5' primer plus a J-beta primer mix. Every cDNA molecule carried a tag from a template-switch adaptor bearing 12 random nucleotides. TCRdb used MiXCR to reprocess the 5' RACE reads, holding one entry per CDR3 protein. The data show some 1.8 million distinct CDR3 sequences, with about two fifths seen just once and roughly 23% held by the top ten. This clonotype was seen more than once but under ten times. Its antigen is undetermined. The V and J ends lost 5 bases and 1 base respectively, with 11 bases between them. Per germline, CDR1 SGHAT and CDR2 FQDESV (reference sequence). CDR3 length: 15 residues.

The TCR sequence derives from a human donor in good health. This chain uses TRBV11-1 with TRBJ2-2, with D possibly TRBD1 on 5 matching bases. Material for sequencing was blood. The CDR3 spells CASSPRRENTGELFF. CDR3 nucleotide sequence: TGTGCCAGCAGCCCCCGCAGGGAGAACACCGGGGAGCTGTTTTTT.